This is a list of T cell receptor beta chains from one sample in a study of beta chain features in type 1 diabetes. Sequenced by immunoSEQ multiplex PCR; TCRdb stores in-frame clones only, minus some. The sample consists of around 450,000 clones, approximately 10% of them appearing once. Specimen: naive CD4+ T cells from blood. Every receptor here comes from a woman younger than 35 in good health. CDR3s include the opening cysteine and the closing phenylalanine or tryptophan. A D gene is named only where the DNA matches it firmly. Size values are once, few and many counts, or a class for expanded clones, and some rows have none.

v_gene: TRBV6-5
abundance: few
j_gene: TRBJ2-1
d_gene: TRBD2
CDR3aa: CASSSSKTSGIGVQFF
CDR3nt: TGTGCCAGCAGTTCCTCCAAGACTAGCGGGATAGGGGTGCAGTTCTTC

v_gene: TRBV6-5
abundance: few
j_gene: TRBJ2-3
d_gene: NA
CDR3aa: CASSRSRRSTDTQYF
CDR3nt: TGTGCCAGCAGCCGAAGCAGGCGAAGCACAGATACGCAGTATTTT

v_gene: TRBV9
abundance: NA
j_gene: TRBJ2-3
d_gene: NA
CDR3aa: CASSSGRLTDTQYF
CDR3nt: TGTGCCAGCAGCTCGGGACGGCTCACAGATACGCAGTATTTT

v_gene: TRBV2
abundance: NA
j_gene: TRBJ2-3
d_gene: TRBD1
CDR3aa: CASNRQGAPTDTQYF
CDR3nt: TGTGCCAGCAACAGACAGGGGGCCCCCACAGATACGCAGTATTTT

v_gene: TRBV4-1
abundance: few
j_gene: TRBJ2-1
d_gene: NA
CDR3aa: CASSQAGTSSYNEQFF
CDR3nt: TGCGCCAGCAGCCAGGCCGGGACAAGCTCCTACAATGAGCAGTTCTTC

v_gene: TRBV11-2
abundance: NA
j_gene: TRBJ1-5
d_gene: NA
CDR3aa: CASSLRNQPQHF
CDR3nt: TGTGCCAGCAGCTTGAGGAATCAGCCCCAGCATTTT

v_gene: TRBV29-1
abundance: NA
j_gene: TRBJ1-1
d_gene: NA
CDR3aa: CSVAGSREAFF
CDR3nt: TGCAGCGTTGCGGGATCCCGGGAAGCTTTCTTT

v_gene: TRBV7-2
abundance: few
j_gene: TRBJ2-5
d_gene: NA
CDR3aa: CASSLASTRETQYF
CDR3nt: TGTGCCAGCAGCCTGGCCTCAACGAGGGAGACCCAGTACTTC

v_gene: TRBV30
abundance: NA
j_gene: TRBJ1-1
d_gene: NA
CDR3aa: CAWRTGAEGTEAFF
CDR3nt: TGTGCCTGGAGAACCGGGGCGGAGGGCACTGAAGCTTTCTTT

v_gene: TRBV30
abundance: few
j_gene: TRBJ1-1
d_gene: NA
CDR3aa: CAWSLRGNTEAFF
CDR3nt: TGTGCCTGGAGCTTACGCGGGAACACTGAAGCTTTCTTT

v_gene: TRBV28
abundance: few
j_gene: TRBJ2-7
d_gene: NA
CDR3aa: CASSLFHRRSLYEQYF
CDR3nt: TGTGCCAGCAGTTTATTCCACCGGCGATCCCTCTACGAGCAGTACTTC

v_gene: TRBV6-6
abundance: few
j_gene: TRBJ2-1
d_gene: NA
CDR3aa: CASKTERAYNEQFF
CDR3nt: TGTGCCAGCAAGACCGAGAGGGCCTACAATGAGCAGTTCTTC

v_gene: TRBV6-1
abundance: few
j_gene: TRBJ2-5
d_gene: TRBD1
CDR3aa: CASSVDRGQETQYF
CDR3nt: TGTGCCAGCAGTGTTGACAGGGGGCAAGAGACCCAGTACTTC

v_gene: TRBV4-2
abundance: NA
j_gene: TRBJ2-1
d_gene: NA
CDR3aa: CASSQVGLDYNEQFF
CDR3nt: TGTGCCAGCAGCCAAGTCGGACTGGATTACAATGAGCAGTTCTTC

v_gene: TRBV4-1
abundance: NA
j_gene: TRBJ2-3
d_gene: NA
CDR3aa: CASSQPVERDTQYF
CDR3nt: TGCGCCAGCAGCCAACCCGTTGAGAGGGATACGCAGTATTTT

v_gene: TRBV14
abundance: few
j_gene: TRBJ2-4
d_gene: NA
CDR3aa: CASSPRLLGAKNIQYF
CDR3nt: TGTGCCAGCAGCCCAAGACTTTTGGGAGCCAAAAACATTCAGTACTTC

v_gene: TRBV28
abundance: few
j_gene: TRBJ1-1
d_gene: TRBD1
CDR3aa: CASSRDRDYTEAFF
CDR3nt: TGTGCCAGCAGCCGGGACAGAGATTACACTGAAGCTTTCTTT

v_gene: TRBV7-9
abundance: NA
j_gene: TRBJ2-7
d_gene: TRBD1
CDR3aa: CASRQGRAYEQYF
CDR3nt: TGTGCCAGCAGACAGGGGCGGGCCTACGAGCAGTACTTC

v_gene: TRBV11-2
abundance: NA
j_gene: TRBJ1-5
d_gene: TRBD1
CDR3aa: CASSHLQGRGQPQHF
CDR3nt: TGTGCCAGCAGCCACTTACAGGGGCGCGGGCAGCCCCAGCATTTT

v_gene: TRBV6-5
abundance: NA
j_gene: TRBJ2-5
d_gene: TRBD1
CDR3aa: CASSRTGVETQYF
CDR3nt: TGTGCCAGCAGCCGGACAGGGGTAGAGACCCAGTACTTC

v_gene: TRBV9
abundance: few
j_gene: TRBJ2-5
d_gene: TRBD1
CDR3aa: CASSVVDREETQYF
CDR3nt: TGTGCCAGCAGCGTAGTAGACAGGGAAGAGACCCAGTACTTC

v_gene: TRBV30
abundance: few
j_gene: TRBJ2-7
d_gene: NA
CDR3aa: CAWSGTYEQYF
CDR3nt: TGTGCCTGGAGTGGGACCTACGAGCAGTACTTC

v_gene: TRBV19
abundance: NA
j_gene: TRBJ2-6
d_gene: NA
CDR3aa: CATNPGPARDGANVLTF
CDR3nt: TGTGCCACAAATCCGGGCCCTGCACGGGACGGGGCCAACGTCCTGACTTTC

v_gene: TRBV4-2
abundance: NA
j_gene: TRBJ2-2
d_gene: NA
CDR3aa: CASSQDGSGNTGELFF
CDR3nt: TGTGCCAGCAGCCAAGATGGGAGCGGGAACACCGGGGAGCTGTTTTTT

v_gene: TRBV7-7
abundance: NA
j_gene: TRBJ2-1
d_gene: TRBD2
CDR3aa: CASSLGTSGYNEQFF
CDR3nt: TGTGCCAGCAGTCTCGGGACTAGCGGGTACAATGAGCAGTTCTTC

v_gene: TRBV11-2
abundance: NA
j_gene: TRBJ2-1
d_gene: TRBD2
CDR3aa: CASSEGLAGIGNEQFF
CDR3nt: TGTGCCAGCAGCGAGGGACTAGCGGGAATCGGGAATGAGCAGTTCTTC

v_gene: TRBV18
abundance: NA
j_gene: TRBJ2-5
d_gene: NA
CDR3aa: CASSPTEIQETQYF
CDR3nt: TGTGCCAGCTCACCCACAGAGATCCAAGAGACCCAGTACTTC

v_gene: TRBV28
abundance: NA
j_gene: TRBJ2-3
d_gene: NA
CDR3aa: CASSLGTPDTQYF
CDR3nt: TGTGCCAGCAGTTTAGGGACTCCGGATACGCAGTATTTT

v_gene: TRBV7-3
abundance: NA
j_gene: TRBJ2-7
d_gene: NA
CDR3aa: CASSLSSGATYEQYF
CDR3nt: TGTGCCAGCAGCTTATCATCAGGGGCGACCTACGAGCAGTACTTC

v_gene: TRBV6-5
abundance: NA
j_gene: TRBJ2-7
d_gene: NA
CDR3aa: CASSYLAKGYEQYF
CDR3nt: TGTGCCAGCAGTTACTTAGCGAAAGGCTACGAGCAGTACTTC

v_gene: TRBV19
abundance: few
j_gene: TRBJ2-7
d_gene: NA
CDR3aa: CASSIGRGLNYEQYF
CDR3nt: TGTGCCAGTAGTATAGGGAGGGGATTAAACTACGAGCAGTACTTC

v_gene: TRBV4-2
abundance: NA
j_gene: TRBJ2-1
d_gene: NA
CDR3aa: CASSQDQQQYGQFF
CDR3nt: TGTGCCAGCAGCCAAGATCAGCAGCAATATGGCCAGTTCTTC

v_gene: TRBV11-2
abundance: NA
j_gene: TRBJ2-7
d_gene: NA
CDR3aa: CASSSIRAPGAGEYF
CDR3nt: TGTGCCAGCAGCTCGATAAGGGCCCCGGGGGCTGGAGAGTACTTC

v_gene: TRBV29-1
abundance: many
j_gene: TRBJ2-1
d_gene: NA
CDR3aa: CSVRTYNEQFF
CDR3nt: TGCAGCGTTAGAACCTACAATGAGCAGTTCTTC

v_gene: TRBV27
abundance: NA
j_gene: TRBJ2-5
d_gene: NA
CDR3aa: CASSRAGRTQETQYF
CDR3nt: TGTGCCAGCAGTCGTGCGGGACGGACCCAAGAGACCCAGTACTTC

v_gene: TRBV6-5
abundance: few
j_gene: TRBJ2-2
d_gene: NA
CDR3aa: CASSADWGTGELFF
CDR3nt: TGTGCCAGCAGCGCAGACTGGGGGACCGGGGAGCTGTTTTTT

v_gene: TRBV11-2
abundance: few
j_gene: TRBJ1-1
d_gene: NA
CDR3aa: CASSTGLLNTEAFF
CDR3nt: TGTGCCAGCAGCACAGGACTTCTGAACACTGAAGCTTTCTTT

v_gene: TRBV25-1
abundance: few
j_gene: TRBJ2-3
d_gene: NA
CDR3aa: CASSPLDTQYF
CDR3nt: TGTGCCAGCAGTCCCTTAGATACGCAGTATTTT

v_gene: TRBV29-1
abundance: few
j_gene: TRBJ2-2
d_gene: NA
CDR3aa: CSVFRNTGELFF
CDR3nt: TGCAGCGTTTTCAGGAACACCGGGGAGCTGTTTTTT

v_gene: TRBV10-3
abundance: few
j_gene: TRBJ2-7
d_gene: NA
CDR3aa: CAISGETRRDEQYF
CDR3nt: TGTGCCATCAGTGGCGAGACTAGGCGGGACGAGCAGTACTTC

v_gene: TRBV30
abundance: many
j_gene: TRBJ1-2
d_gene: NA
CDR3aa: CAWSVWSGENYGYTF
CDR3nt: TGTGCCTGGAGTGTCTGGAGTGGTGAGAACTATGGCTACACCTTC

v_gene: TRBV7-9
abundance: few
j_gene: TRBJ2-5
d_gene: NA
CDR3aa: CASSLSGSKETQYF
CDR3nt: TGTGCCAGCAGCTTATCCGGGTCCAAAGAGACCCAGTACTTC

v_gene: TRBV30
abundance: few
j_gene: TRBJ2-5
d_gene: NA
CDR3aa: CAWSGGAKQETQYF
CDR3nt: TGTGCCTGGAGTGGCGGCGCTAAACAAGAGACCCAGTACTTC

v_gene: TRBV10-3
abundance: NA
j_gene: TRBJ1-6
d_gene: NA
CDR3aa: CAISELALPLHF
CDR3nt: TGTGCCATCAGTGAACTAGCCCTCCCCCTCCACTTT

v_gene: TRBV29-1
abundance: NA
j_gene: TRBJ1-2
d_gene: NA
CDR3aa: CSVEVGSAYGYTF
CDR3nt: TGCAGCGTTGAAGTCGGGTCAGCTTATGGCTACACCTTC

v_gene: TRBV7-2
abundance: NA
j_gene: TRBJ2-2
d_gene: TRBD2
CDR3aa: CASSLTSGATGELFF
CDR3nt: TGTGCCAGCAGCTTAACTAGCGGAGCCACCGGGGAGCTGTTTTTT

v_gene: TRBV7-9
abundance: few
j_gene: TRBJ2-5
d_gene: TRBD2
CDR3aa: CASRAGGQETQYF
CDR3nt: TGTGCCAGCCGTGCGGGGGGCCAAGAGACCCAGTACTTC

v_gene: TRBV9
abundance: few
j_gene: TRBJ1-2
d_gene: TRBD1
CDR3aa: CASSASGGVNYGYTF
CDR3nt: TGTGCCAGCAGCGCATCAGGGGGCGTTAACTATGGCTACACCTTC

v_gene: TRBV5-1
abundance: NA
j_gene: TRBJ2-5
d_gene: NA
CDR3aa: CASSFLGETQYF
CDR3nt: TGCGCCAGCAGCTTCCTCGGGGAGACCCAGTACTTC

v_gene: TRBV7-2
abundance: NA
j_gene: TRBJ2-7
d_gene: TRBD1
CDR3aa: CASSSTGGSEQYF
CDR3nt: TGTGCCAGCAGCTCTACAGGGGGCAGCGAGCAGTACTTC

v_gene: TRBV18
abundance: NA
j_gene: TRBJ2-7
d_gene: NA
CDR3aa: CASSPAHLYEQYF
CDR3nt: TGTGCCAGCTCACCGGCACACCTCTACGAGCAGTACTTC

v_gene: TRBV5-1
abundance: NA
j_gene: TRBJ2-3
d_gene: NA
CDR3aa: CASSLMITSTDTQYF
CDR3nt: TGCGCCAGCAGCTTGATGATTACTAGCACAGATACGCAGTATTTT

v_gene: TRBV27
abundance: few
j_gene: TRBJ1-2
d_gene: NA
CDR3aa: CASSMGGGYGYTF
CDR3nt: TGTGCCAGCAGTATGGGGGGCGGCTATGGCTACACCTTC

v_gene: TRBV6-1
abundance: NA
j_gene: TRBJ2-3
d_gene: NA
CDR3aa: CASSAWGGSYDTQYF
CDR3nt: TGTGCCAGCAGTGCATGGGGTGGAAGCTACGATACGCAGTATTTT

v_gene: TRBV6-1
abundance: NA
j_gene: TRBJ2-5
d_gene: NA
CDR3aa: CASSETGGPETQYF
CDR3nt: TGTGCCAGCAGTGAAACGGGGGGCCCTGAGACCCAGTACTTC

v_gene: TRBV30
abundance: NA
j_gene: TRBJ2-7
d_gene: NA
CDR3aa: CAWKEIPYEQYF
CDR3nt: TGTGCCTGGAAGGAAATCCCCTACGAGCAGTACTTC

v_gene: TRBV30
abundance: NA
j_gene: TRBJ2-3
d_gene: NA
CDR3aa: CAWSDKSHTQYF
CDR3nt: TGTGCCTGGAGCGATAAAAGCCATACGCAGTATTTT

v_gene: TRBV9
abundance: few
j_gene: TRBJ2-5
d_gene: TRBD1
CDR3aa: CASSRGQGRMETQYF
CDR3nt: TGTGCCAGCAGCCGTGGACAGGGTCGGATGGAGACCCAGTACTTC